This T cell receptor beta chain was identified during a study of beta chain features in type 1 diabetes. Study-wide results and limits: It was among patients, rather than healthy donors, that naive, central memory and Treg TCRB repertoires appeared more similar. Moderate but significant shortening of TCRB CDR3s was recorded in all four CD4+ subsets from Type 1 diabetes patients.

This clone has only a few counts. The antigen is not known. Germline V CDR1 and CDR2: GTSNPN, SVGIG (reference sequence). This CDR3 region has 14 residues. V lost 4 bases to trimming and J lost 6 bases, with 18 bases between them. One heparinised draw, averaging approximately 120 mL, was taken per donor. Cells sorted by CD45RO/CCR7/CD25/CD127/CD95/CD27 comprised CD4+ naive, central memory, regulatory and stem cell-like memory cells. The isolated RNA, all of it, was reverse transcribed, so expressed TCRB transcripts were what got sequenced. Data came from immunoSEQ multiplex PCR; TCRdb stores just in-frame clones and leaves some out. This sample has about 700,000 clones, with 13% found just once.

The sequence was collected from a man younger than 30 with type 1 diabetes. The chain recombines TRBV30 with TRBJ1-1, with D possibly TRBD1 on 6 matching bases. Material for sequencing was naive CD4+ T cells from blood. The CDR3 region has the DNA TGTGCCTGGAACCGGGGGCCCGTTAAGGCTGAAGCTTTCTTT. It translates to CAWNRGPVKAEAFF.